This TCR beta chain comes out of a study of chronic HIV infection and antiretroviral therapy. This clonotype was picked up one time. The CDR3 contains 14 residues. CDR1 WSHSY and CDR2 SAAADI come from the germline V gene. V lost 0 bases and J lost 11, with 14 bases in between. In TCRdb, the 5' RACE reads were re-called with MiXCR into one record per CDR3 protein. The sample yields under 55,000 distinct CDR3 sequences, 19% seen once. This TCR was sampled from an adult who had HIV and had not received antiretroviral therapy, or was an uninfected healthy control (not recorded which). The genes are TRBV10-2 and TRBJ1-5; D unresolved. What was sequenced was peripheral blood. CDR3 amino acids: CASSESTEGGTQHF. The CDR3 coding sequence is TGCGCCAGCAGTGAGTCGACGGAGGGCGGAACCCAGCATTTT.